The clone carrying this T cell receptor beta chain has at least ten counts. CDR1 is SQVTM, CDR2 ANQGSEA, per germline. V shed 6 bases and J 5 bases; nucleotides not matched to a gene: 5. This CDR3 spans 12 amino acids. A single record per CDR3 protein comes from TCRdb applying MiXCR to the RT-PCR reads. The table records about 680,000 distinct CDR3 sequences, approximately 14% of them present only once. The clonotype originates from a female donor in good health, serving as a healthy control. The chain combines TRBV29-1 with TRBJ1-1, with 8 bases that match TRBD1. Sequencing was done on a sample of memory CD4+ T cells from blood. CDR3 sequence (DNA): TGCAGCGTCCTTACAGGGGGGACTGAAGCTTTCTTT. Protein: CSVLTGGTEAFF.